This TCR beta chain was recovered during a study of control samples from healthy donors and cancer patients. Here immunoSEQ multiplex PCR was the method, and the copy in TCRdb shows in-frame clones only, minus some. The sample includes about 410,000 clones, 75% to 95% of them seen just once. Sequenced input: PBMCs. This receptor was obtained from a man aged 35-49 years with head and neck cancer.

In DNA, the CDR3 is TGTGCCAGCAGCTTAGCGCGACGGGAGGTAGCGGGCAGCTACAATGAGCAGTTCTTC. It yields the protein CASSLARREVAGSYNEQFF. V is TRBV7-2 and J is TRBJ2-1, with 7 bases matching TRBD2. Germline-derived CDR1 and CDR2 are SGHTA and FQGNSA. The CDR3 runs to 19 residues. V lost 0 bases and J lost 3; bases outside the gene matches: 14.